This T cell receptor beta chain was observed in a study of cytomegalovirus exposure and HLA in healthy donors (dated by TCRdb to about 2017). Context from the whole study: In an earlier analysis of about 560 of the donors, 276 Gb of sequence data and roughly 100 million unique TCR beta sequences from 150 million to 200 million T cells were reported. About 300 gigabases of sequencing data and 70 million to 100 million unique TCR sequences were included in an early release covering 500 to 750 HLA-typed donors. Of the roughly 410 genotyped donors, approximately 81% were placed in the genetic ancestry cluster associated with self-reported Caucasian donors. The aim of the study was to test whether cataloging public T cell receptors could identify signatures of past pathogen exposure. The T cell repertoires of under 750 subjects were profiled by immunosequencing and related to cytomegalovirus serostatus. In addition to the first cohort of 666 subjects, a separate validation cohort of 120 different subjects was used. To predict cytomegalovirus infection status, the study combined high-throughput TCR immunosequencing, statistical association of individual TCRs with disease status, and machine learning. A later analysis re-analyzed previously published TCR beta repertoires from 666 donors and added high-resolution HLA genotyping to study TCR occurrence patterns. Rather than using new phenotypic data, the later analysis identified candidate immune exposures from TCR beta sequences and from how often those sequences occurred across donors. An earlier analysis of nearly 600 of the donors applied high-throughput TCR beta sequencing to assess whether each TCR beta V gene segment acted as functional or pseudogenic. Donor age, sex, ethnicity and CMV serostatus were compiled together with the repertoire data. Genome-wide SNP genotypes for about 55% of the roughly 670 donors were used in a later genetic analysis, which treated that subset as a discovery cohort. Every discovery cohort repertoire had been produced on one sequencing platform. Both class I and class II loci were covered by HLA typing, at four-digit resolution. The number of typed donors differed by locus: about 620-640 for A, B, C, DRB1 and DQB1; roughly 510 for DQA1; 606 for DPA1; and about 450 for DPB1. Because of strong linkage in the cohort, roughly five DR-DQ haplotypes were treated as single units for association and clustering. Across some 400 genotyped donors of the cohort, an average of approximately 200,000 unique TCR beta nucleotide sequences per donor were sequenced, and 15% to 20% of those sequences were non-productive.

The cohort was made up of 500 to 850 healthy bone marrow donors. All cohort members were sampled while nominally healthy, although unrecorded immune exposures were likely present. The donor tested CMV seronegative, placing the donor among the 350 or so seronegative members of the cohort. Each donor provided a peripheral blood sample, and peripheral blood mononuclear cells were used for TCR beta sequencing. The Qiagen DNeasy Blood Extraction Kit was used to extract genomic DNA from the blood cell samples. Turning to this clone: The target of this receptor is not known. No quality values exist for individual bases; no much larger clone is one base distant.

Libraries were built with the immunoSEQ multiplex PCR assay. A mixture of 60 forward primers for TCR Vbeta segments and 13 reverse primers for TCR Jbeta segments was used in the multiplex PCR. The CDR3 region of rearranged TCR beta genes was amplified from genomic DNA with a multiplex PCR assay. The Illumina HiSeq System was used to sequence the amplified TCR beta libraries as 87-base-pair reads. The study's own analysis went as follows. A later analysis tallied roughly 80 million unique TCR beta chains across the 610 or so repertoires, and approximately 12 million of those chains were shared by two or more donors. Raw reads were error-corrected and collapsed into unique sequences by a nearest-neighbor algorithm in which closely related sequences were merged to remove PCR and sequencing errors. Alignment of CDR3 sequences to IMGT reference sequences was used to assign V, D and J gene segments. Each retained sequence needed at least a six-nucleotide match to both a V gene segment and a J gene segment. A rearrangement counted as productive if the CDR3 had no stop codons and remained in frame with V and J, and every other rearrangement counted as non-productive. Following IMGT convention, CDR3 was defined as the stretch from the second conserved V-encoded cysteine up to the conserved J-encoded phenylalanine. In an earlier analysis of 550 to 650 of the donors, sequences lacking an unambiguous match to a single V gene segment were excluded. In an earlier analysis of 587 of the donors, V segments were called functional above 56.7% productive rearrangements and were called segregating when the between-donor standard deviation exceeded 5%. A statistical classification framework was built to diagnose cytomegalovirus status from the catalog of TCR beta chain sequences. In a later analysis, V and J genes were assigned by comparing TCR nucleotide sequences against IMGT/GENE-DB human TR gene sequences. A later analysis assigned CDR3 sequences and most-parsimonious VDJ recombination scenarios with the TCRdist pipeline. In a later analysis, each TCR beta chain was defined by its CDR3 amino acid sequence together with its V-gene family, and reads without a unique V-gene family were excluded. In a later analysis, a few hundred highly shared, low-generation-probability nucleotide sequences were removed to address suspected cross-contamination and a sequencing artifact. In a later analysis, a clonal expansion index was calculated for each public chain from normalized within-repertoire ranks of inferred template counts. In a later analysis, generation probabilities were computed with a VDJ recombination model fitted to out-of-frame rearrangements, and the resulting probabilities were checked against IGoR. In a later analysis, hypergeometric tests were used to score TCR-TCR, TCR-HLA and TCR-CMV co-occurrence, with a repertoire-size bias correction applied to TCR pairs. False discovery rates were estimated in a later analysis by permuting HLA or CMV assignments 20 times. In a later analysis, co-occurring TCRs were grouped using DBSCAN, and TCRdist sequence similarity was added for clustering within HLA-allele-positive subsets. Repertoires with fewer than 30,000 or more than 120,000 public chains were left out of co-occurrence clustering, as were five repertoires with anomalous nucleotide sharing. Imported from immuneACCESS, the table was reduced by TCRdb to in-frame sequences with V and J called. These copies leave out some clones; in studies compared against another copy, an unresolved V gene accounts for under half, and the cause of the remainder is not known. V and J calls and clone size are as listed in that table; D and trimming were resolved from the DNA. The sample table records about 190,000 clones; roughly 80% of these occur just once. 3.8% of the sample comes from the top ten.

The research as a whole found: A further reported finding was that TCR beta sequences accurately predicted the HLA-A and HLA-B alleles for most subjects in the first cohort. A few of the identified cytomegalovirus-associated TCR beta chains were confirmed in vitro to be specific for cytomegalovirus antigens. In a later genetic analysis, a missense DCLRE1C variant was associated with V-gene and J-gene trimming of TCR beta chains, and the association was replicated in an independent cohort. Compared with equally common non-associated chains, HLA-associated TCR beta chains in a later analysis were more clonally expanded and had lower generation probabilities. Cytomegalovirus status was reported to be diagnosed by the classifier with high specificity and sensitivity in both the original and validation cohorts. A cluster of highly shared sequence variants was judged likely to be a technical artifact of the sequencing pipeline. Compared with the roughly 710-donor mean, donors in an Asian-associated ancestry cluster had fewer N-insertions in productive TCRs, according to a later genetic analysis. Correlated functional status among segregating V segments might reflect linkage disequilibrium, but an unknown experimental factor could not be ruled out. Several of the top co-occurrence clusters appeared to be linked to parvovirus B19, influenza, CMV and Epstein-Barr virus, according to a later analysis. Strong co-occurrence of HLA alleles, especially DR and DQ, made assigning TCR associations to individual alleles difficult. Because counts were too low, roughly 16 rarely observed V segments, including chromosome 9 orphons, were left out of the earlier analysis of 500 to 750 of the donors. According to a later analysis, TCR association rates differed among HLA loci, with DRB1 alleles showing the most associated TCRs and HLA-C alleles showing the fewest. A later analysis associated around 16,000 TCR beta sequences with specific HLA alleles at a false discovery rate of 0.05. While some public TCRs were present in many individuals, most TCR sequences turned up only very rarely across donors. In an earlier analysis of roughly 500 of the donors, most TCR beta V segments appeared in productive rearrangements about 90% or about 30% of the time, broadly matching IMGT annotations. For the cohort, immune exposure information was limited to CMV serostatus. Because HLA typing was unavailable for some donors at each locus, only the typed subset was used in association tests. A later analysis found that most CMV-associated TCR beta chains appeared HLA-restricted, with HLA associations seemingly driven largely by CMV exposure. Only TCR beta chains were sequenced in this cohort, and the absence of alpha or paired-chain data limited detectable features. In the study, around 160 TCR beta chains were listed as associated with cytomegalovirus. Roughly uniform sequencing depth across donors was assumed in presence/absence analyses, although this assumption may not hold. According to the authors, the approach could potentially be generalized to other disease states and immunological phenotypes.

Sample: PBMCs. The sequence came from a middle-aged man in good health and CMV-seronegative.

The nucleotide sequence reads as follows: TGTGCCAGCAGTATCGGACTAAACAATGAGCAGTTCTTC. The encoded protein is CASSIGLNNEQFF. The receptor chain draws on TRBV2 and TRBJ2-1, and the D gene may be TRBD2, 6 bases matching. The germline V gene supplies CDR1 SNHLY and CDR2 FYNNEI. The CDR3 numbers 13 residues from cysteine through phenylalanine. The kept DNA is CDR3 alone, 39 bases in frame from the first base. Trimming takes 5 bases from V and 5 bases from J, and the germline ends sit 10 bases apart.